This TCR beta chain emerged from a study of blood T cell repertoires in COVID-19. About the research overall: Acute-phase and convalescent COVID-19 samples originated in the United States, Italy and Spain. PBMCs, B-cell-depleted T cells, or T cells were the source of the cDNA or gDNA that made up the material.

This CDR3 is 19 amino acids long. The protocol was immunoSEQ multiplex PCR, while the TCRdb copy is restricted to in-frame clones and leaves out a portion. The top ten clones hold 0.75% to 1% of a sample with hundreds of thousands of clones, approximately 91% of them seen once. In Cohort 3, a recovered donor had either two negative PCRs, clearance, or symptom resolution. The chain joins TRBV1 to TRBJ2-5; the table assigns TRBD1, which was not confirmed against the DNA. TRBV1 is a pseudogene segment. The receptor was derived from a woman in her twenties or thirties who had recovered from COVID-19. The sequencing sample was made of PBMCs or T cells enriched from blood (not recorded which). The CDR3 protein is CTSSLGQGIPSDYQETQYF. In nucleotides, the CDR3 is TGCACCAGCAGCTTGGGACAGGGAATACCATCTGATTACCAAGAGACCCAGTACTTC.